This TCR beta chain was captured in a study of cytomegalovirus exposure and HLA in healthy donors. A multiplex PCR was run with 60 Vbeta primers and 13 Jbeta primers. Clones were read by immunoSEQ multiplex PCR, and TCRdb kept only the in-frame ones, dropping some. The sample gives 150,000 to 200,000 clones, over 75% of which show up once; 1.9% is in the top ten. This clone was counted once. The specimen was PBMCs. The receptor comes from a woman aged 18-29 years in good health and CMV-seronegative.

The CDR3 bases are TGTGCCAGCAGTTTGGCGGGGGGAGACACTGAAGCTTTCTTT. Its translation: CASSLAGGDTEAFF. V usage is TRBV27 and J usage is TRBJ1-1; D is perhaps TRBD1 (5 bases). V lost 3 bases, J lost 3 bases, and 11 bases lay in between. The CDR3 consists of 14 residues. Looked up from germline, CDR1 is MNHEY and CDR2 is SMNVEV (reference sequence).